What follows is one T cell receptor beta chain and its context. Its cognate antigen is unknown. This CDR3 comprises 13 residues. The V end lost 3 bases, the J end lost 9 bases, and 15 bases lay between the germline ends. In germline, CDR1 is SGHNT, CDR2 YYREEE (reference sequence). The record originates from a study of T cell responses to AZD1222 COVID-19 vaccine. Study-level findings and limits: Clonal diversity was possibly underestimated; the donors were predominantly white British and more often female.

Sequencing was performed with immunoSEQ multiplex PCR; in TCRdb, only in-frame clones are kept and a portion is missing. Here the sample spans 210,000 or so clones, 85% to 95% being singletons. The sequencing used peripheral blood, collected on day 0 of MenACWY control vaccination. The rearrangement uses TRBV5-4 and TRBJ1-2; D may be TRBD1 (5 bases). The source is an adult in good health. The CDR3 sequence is CASSWDSTGRYTF. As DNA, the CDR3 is TGTGCCAGCAGCTGGGACTCCACGGGTCGCTACACCTTC.